The 5 T cell receptor beta chains below were found in one sample sequenced in a study of blood T cell repertoires in COVID-19. Libraries were prepared by immunoSEQ multiplex PCR; TCRdb keeps only in-frame clonotypes and omits some of them. Altogether more than 350,000 clones are present, 89% being singletons, with the ten largest covering around 3%. Sequencing used peripheral blood. These receptors were collected from a woman between 25 and 40 years old with COVID-19, enrolled during active disease.

This chain connects TRBV6-5 to TRBJ1-5; 11 bases are shared with TRBD1. The V gene's germline CDR1 is MNHEY and CDR2 SVGAGI. V dropped 6 bases and J dropped 6; count of bases not matched to a gene: 7. The CDR3 runs 15 residues. CDR3 amino acids: CASRYGQGAIQPQHF. The DNA of the CDR3 is TGTGCCAGCAGATACGGACAGGGGGCTATTCAGCCCCAGCATTTT.

The rearrangement uses TRBV28 and TRBJ2-1; D perhaps matches TRBD1 (5 bases). Per the germline V gene, CDR1 is MDHEN and CDR2 is SYDVKM. Trimming shortened V by 7 bases and J by 2 bases, and 9 bases separated the two germline ends. CDR3 length equals 13 residues. The CDR3 loop is CASIGVPYNEQFF. CDR3 sequence (DNA): TGTGCCAGCATAGGGGTCCCCTACAATGAGCAGTTCTTC.

The chain uses TRBV6-6 and TRBJ1-2, with a possible D match to TRBD1 (6 bases). V was shortened by 6 bases and J by 6 bases, with 17 bases between the two germline ends. This CDR3 has 14 amino acids. The germline gives CDR1 MNHNY, CDR2 SVGAGI (reference sequence). CDR3 DNA: TGTGCCAGCAGACCCGCACTCCAGGGGAATGGCTACACCTTC. Translating gives CASRPALQGNGYTF.

This chain links TRBV11-2 with TRBJ1-1; the D is unclear. V was trimmed by 1 base and J by 11 bases, leaving 20 bases between them. Per germline, CDR1 SGHAT and CDR2 FQNNGV. The CDR3 is 15 residues long. Written as DNA, the CDR3 is TGTGCCAGCAGCTTAGCCGTGTCGGCCGGTGGGGAGGCTTTCTTT. Translated: CASSLAVSAGGEAFF.

The rearrangement uses TRBV5-5 and TRBJ1-1; a possible D gene is TRBD1 (5 bases). Trimming shortened V by 5 bases and J by 0 bases, and 11 bases separated the two germline ends. Looked up from germline, CDR1 is SGHKS and CDR2 is YYEKEE (reference sequence). The CDR3 loop spans 14 amino acids. CDR3 residues: CASSSGHLNTEAFF. DNA for the CDR3: TGTGCCAGCAGTTCCGGACACTTGAACACTGAAGCTTTCTTT.